The rows below give T cell receptor beta chains drawn from one sample of a study of blood T cells in healthy people across ages. Via MiXCR, TCRdb re-called the 5' RACE reads, giving one row per CDR3 protein. In the table there are fewer than 1.5 million distinct CDR3 sequences, around 39% of which are singletons. The sequencing input was blood. These receptors were taken from a woman between 18 and 29 years old in good health. Both conserved end residues are part of each CDR3. The D gene is left open where the match is weak. Only some rows state a clone size, as once, few, many or a class for expanded clones.

D gene,V gene,CDR3 length,clone size,J gene,CDR3 DNA,CDR3 protein
.,TRBV5-1,13,.,TRBJ2-2,TGCGCCAGCAGGGAGACAAACACCGGGGAGCTGTTTTTT,CASRETNTGELFF
.,TRBV4-1,14,many,TRBJ2-3,TGCGCCAGCAGCCAAGTAACTAGTGCCGATACGCAGTATTTT,CASSQVTSADTQYF
.,TRBV28,15,.,TRBJ1-2,TGTGCCAGCAGTTTATCCCTGGGGCAGGGTGGTGGCTACACCTTC,CASSLSLGQGGGYTF
TRBD1,TRBV5-1,16,.,TRBJ2-2,TGCGCCAGCAGTCGCCAGACAGGGGTAGACACCGGGGAGCTGTTTTTT,CASSRQTGVDTGELFF
.,TRBV5-1,16,.,TRBJ2-3,TGCGCCAGCAGCTTAGCAGGAAGGGGAGGCACAGATACGCAGTATTTT,CASSLAGRGGTDTQYF
.,TRBV3-1,12,many,TRBJ2-7,TGTGCCAGCAGCCAAGGCCAGTACGAGCAGTACTTC,CASSQGQYEQYF
TRBD2,TRBV6-6,17,.,TRBJ2-5,TGTGCCAGCAGTTACAGGGCTAGCGGGGGGGCTCAAGAGACCCAGTACTTC,CASSYRASGGAQETQYF
TRBD1,TRBV19,15,few,TRBJ2-7,TGTGCCAGTAGTCGGACCGGGGACAGGGTCTACGAGCAGTACTTC,CASSRTGDRVYEQYF
TRBD1,TRBV29-1,12,.,TRBJ2-5,TGCAGCGTGGACAGGGCATGGGAGACCCAGTACTTC,CSVDRAWETQYF
.,TRBV12-3/TRBV12-4,12,.,TRBJ2-5,TGTGCCAGCAGTTTATATTCCCGAAAGCAGTACTTC,CASSLYSRKQYF
.,TRBV20-1,16,.,TRBJ2-3,TGCAGTGCTAGAGGATCGTTACTCCCCCATTCAGATACGCAGTATTTT,CSARGSLLPHSDTQYF
.,TRBV20-1,13,.,TRBJ1-1,TGCAGTGCTAGAGGGGACGGAAACACTGAAGCTTTCTTT,CSARGDGNTEAFF
.,TRBV12-3/TRBV12-4,16,.,TRBJ2-1,TGTGCCAGCAGTTTGGGCGGGGGCAGCCTCAACAATGAGCAGTTCTTC,CASSLGGGSLNNEQFF
.,TRBV5-1,15,few,TRBJ1-1,TGCGCCAGCAGCTTGGGTACAGGGCTCGGGACTGAAGCTTTCTTT,CASSLGTGLGTEAFF
.,TRBV6-6,15,.,TRBJ1-5,TGTGCCAGCAGTTACTCGGGCCTGGGGGTCCAGCCCCAGCATTTT,CASSYSGLGVQPQHF
.,TRBV29-1,12,.,TRBJ2-7,TGCAGCGTTGGGCTGGAGGTCTACGAGCAGTACTTC,CSVGLEVYEQYF
.,TRBV6-5,13,few,TRBJ2-7,TGTGCCAGCAGCCGGGGACTGGCTCTCGAGCAGTACTTC,CASSRGLALEQYF
TRBD1,TRBV20-1,12,.,TRBJ1-2,TGCAGTGCTAAGGGGGCCGGCTATGGCTACACCTTC,CSAKGAGYGYTF